The 28 T cell receptor beta chains in this list originate from one sample, sequenced in a study of blood T cell repertoires in COVID-19. The repertoire was sequenced with immunoSEQ multiplex PCR; TCRdb's copy has only in-frame clones and lacks some. The sample consists of tens of thousands of clones, approximately 88% of them appearing once. Material: peripheral blood. The receptor source for this set is a man aged 45-65 years with active COVID-19.

The rearrangement links TRBV19 to TRBJ1-6; no clear D. The CDR3 is 14 amino acids. Germline V lookup: CDR1 LNHDA, CDR2 SQIVND (reference sequence). V was trimmed by 5 bases and J by 7 bases, leaving 12 bases between them. The CDR3 loop reads CASSAQMENSPLHF. CDR3 coding DNA: TGTGCCAGTAGTGCACAAATGGAGAATTCACCCCTCCACTTT.

The chain joins TRBV3-1 (or the pseudogene TRBV3-2) to TRBJ2-5; D might be TRBD2 (5 bases). Trimming took 4 bases from V and 5 from J, leaving 14 bases between them. Germline loops: CDR1 LGHDT, CDR2 YNNKEL (reference sequence). The CDR3 covers 14 residues. The CDR3 DNA is TGTGCCAGCAGCCGGGTCGGGGATGAGGAGACCCAGTACTTC. Protein: CASSRVGDEETQYF.

J is TRBJ2-5 and V is TRBV7-9; a possible D gene is TRBD1 (5 bases). The V gene's germline CDR1 is SEHNR and CDR2 FQNEAQ (reference sequence). This CDR3 contains 16 residues. Between the trimmed V and J ends, which lost 5 bases and 3 bases, there was a span of 19 bases. In DNA form, the CDR3 reads TGTGCCAGCAGCCCAGGATGGGGCGGAAGAGAAGAGACCCAGTACTTC. Its protein product is CASSPGWGGREETQYF.

Only a few counts were recorded for this clone. CDR3 residues: CASSLLAKNIQYF. The CDR3 region has the DNA TGTGCCAGCAGCCTCCTAGCCAAAAACATTCAGTACTTC. The J gene is TRBJ2-4, the V gene TRBV14, with D unresolved. Deletions cut 4 bases from V and 0 bases from J, with 4 bases between. The CDR3 runs to 13 residues. Germline lookup yields CDR1 SGHDN and CDR2 FVKESK. Variable domain in full (rest from reference TRBV14 and TRBJ2-4): EAGVTQFPSHSVIEKGQTVTLRCDPISGHDNLYWYRRVMGKEIKFLLHFVKESKQDESGMPNNRFLAERTGGTYSTLKVQPAELEDSGVYFCASSLLAKNIQYFGAGTRLSVL.

CDR3 sequence reads: CASGRGLAGGTDTQYF. CDR3 nucleotide sequence: TGTGCTAGTGGCAGGGGACTAGCGGGGGGCACAGATACGCAGTATTTT. This rearrangement joins TRBV12-5 to TRBJ2-3; 14 bases are a match to TRBD2. The CDR3 is made up of 16 amino acids. CDR1 is LGHNT, CDR2 FRNRAP, per germline. Trimming at V came to 6 bases and at J to 1 base, leaving 3 bases not matched to a gene.

This chain connects TRBV28 to TRBJ2-7; 7 positions agree with TRBD1. The length of the CDR3 is 14 residues. CDR1 and CDR2 from the germline V gene are MDHEN and SYDVKM. Losses at the gene ends were 1 base for V and 6 bases for J; bases not matched to a gene: 6. The CDR3 is CASSLSKQGREQYV. Written as DNA, the CDR3 is TGTGCCAGCAGTTTATCTAAACAGGGGCGCGAGCAGTACGTC.

The count of this clone is one. The chain is built from TRBV6-2 or TRBV6-3 and TRBJ1-5, with a possible D match to TRBD1 (6 bases). Trimming left V 5 bases short and J 4 bases short, with 18 bases between. This CDR3 spans 16 amino acids. The germline V gene encodes CDR1 MNHEY and CDR2 SVGEGT. The CDR3 is CASSHHRVSRNQPQHF. CDR3 in DNA: TGTGCCAGCAGTCACCACAGGGTATCGAGGAATCAGCCCCAGCATTTT.

This chain joins TRBV27 and TRBJ1-6; TRBD1 agrees at 7 bases. Germline CDR1 is MNHEY and CDR2 is SMNVEV (reference sequence). Unmatched junction bases numbered 9, after V lost 0 bases and J lost 7 bases. This CDR3 contains 17 residues. The CDR3 protein is CASSLSRGQRGNSPLHF. CDR3 nucleotide sequence: TGTGCCAGCAGTTTATCGAGGGGGCAGAGGGGCAATTCACCCCTCCACTTT.

The chain has TRBV4-1 and TRBJ2-5; 12 positions match TRBD2. Germline values: CDR1 MGHRA, CDR2 YSYEKL. V lost 4 bases and J lost 2; bases outside the gene matches: 5. This CDR3 has 16 residues. As DNA, the CDR3 is TGCGCCAGCAGCCTCACCCTAGCGGGGGGGCAAGAGACCCAGTACTTC. It encodes CASSLTLAGGQETQYF.

The genes are TRBV5-1 and TRBJ2-7; D not resolved. Germline V gene data show CDR1 as SGHRS and CDR2 as YFSETQ. The CDR3 spans 14 residues. The ends were cut back, 1 base at V and 6 bases at J, with 14 bases in the middle. CDR3 loop: CASSLLADGSEQYF. In DNA, the CDR3 is TGCGCCAGCAGCTTGCTGGCGGATGGAAGCGAGCAGTACTTC.

J is TRBJ1-6 and V is TRBV6-2 or TRBV6-3, with 9 positions matching TRBD1. Germline V lookup: CDR1 MNHEY, CDR2 SVGEGT. After removal of 2 bases from V and 8 bases from J, the junction contained 7 bases not matched to a gene. The CDR3 covers 16 residues. The CDR3 sequence: CASSYGQGIVYSPLHF. DNA for the CDR3: TGTGCCAGCAGTTACGGACAGGGGATAGTGTATTCACCCCTCCACTTT.

The chain joins TRBV12-1 to TRBJ2-7; TRBD1, as called in the table, went unchecked against the DNA. TRBV12-1 is a pseudogene locus. This CDR3 region has 18 residues. CDR3 bases: TGTGCCAGCAGGCCAAAACTTAACTCCGGGACAAGCAGTTACGAGCAGTACTTC. Its translation is CASRPKLNSGTSSYEQYF.

V and J are TRBV18 and TRBJ1-3; TRBD1 might be the D (5 bases). With 1 base removed from V and 11 bases from J, the gap between germline ends came to 15 bases. The CDR3 is 14 residues long. CDR1 is KGHSH, CDR2 LQKENI, per germline. CDR3 amino acids: CASSPQTGVNAIYF. For the CDR3, the DNA is TGTGCCAGCTCACCACAAACAGGCGTGAACGCCATATATTTT.

The chain uses TRBV10-3 and TRBJ2-7; TRBD1 matches 8 bases. V trimming: 3 bases; J trimming: 4 bases; junction bases outside the gene matches: 5. The length of the CDR3 is 14 residues. Germline values: CDR1 ENHRY, CDR2 SYGVKD. The DNA for the CDR3 is TGTGCCATCAGTGAAGGACAGGGAAGGTACGAGCAGTACGTC. This sequence encodes CAISEGQGRYEQYV.

V is TRBV7-2 and J is TRBJ2-2, with TRBD1 as a possible D gene (5 bases). The CDR3 contains 17 residues. The germline gives CDR1 SGHTA, CDR2 FQGNSA. V shed 3 bases and J shed 2 bases, with 16 bases lying between them. The CDR3 protein is CASSFFGGQVNTGELFF. CDR3 DNA sequence: TGTGCCAGCAGCTTTTTTGGCGGACAAGTTAACACCGGGGAGCTGTTTTTT.

The genes are TRBV12-3 or TRBV12-4 and TRBJ2-1, with a possible D match to TRBD2 (6 bases). Trimming took off 6 bases at V and 8 bases at J, with 14 bases between the two ends. The CDR3 extends over 13 amino acids. The CDR3 DNA follows: TGTGCCAGCAGCCACGGCTCTAGCGATGAGCAGTTCTTC. Protein sequence: CASSHGSSDEQFF.

This clone was seen a single time. The J gene is TRBJ1-2, the V gene TRBV12-2; the table names TRBD1, a call not compared with the DNA. TRBV12-2 is reported as a pseudogene. CDR3 length: 20 amino acids. The CDR3 DNA is TGTGCAAGTCGCTTTCCTATCTACCGGGACAGGGGAAAAGGCCGCTATGGCTACACCTTC. It yields the protein CASRFPIYRDRGKGRYGYTF.

A word on this clone: A junction end diverges from the germline sequence, so it may reflect a read error. The chain has TRBV6-6 and TRBJ2-6; 8 bases are a match to TRBD1. Per the germline V gene, CDR1 is MNHNY and CDR2 is SVGAGI (reference sequence). The CDR3 totals 18 residues. The CDR3 DNA reads as TGTGCCAGCAGTCTAGGGGACAGGCGCAACTCTGGGGTCAACGTCCTGACTTTC. Translated, it gives CASSLGDRRNSGVNVLTF.

This clone was seen once. The rearrangement links TRBV29-1 to TRBJ2-3; D not certain. CDR1 and CDR2 from the germline V gene are SQVTM and ANQGSEA. Trimming removed 5 bases at V and 0 bases at J, with 6 bases between. This CDR3 contains 12 residues. The CDR3 is CSVFTSTDTQYF. As DNA, the CDR3 is TGCAGCGTTTTTACTAGCACAGATACGCAGTATTTT.

This chain links TRBV5-1 with TRBJ2-3; D may be TRBD1 (5 bases). The CDR3 sequence is 14 residues long. CDR1 is SGHRS, CDR2 YFSETQ, per germline. Between the trimmed V and J ends, which lost 4 bases and 5 bases, there was a span of 14 bases. The CDR3 nucleotides read TGCGCCAGCAGCCCAGACAGCCCCCAAGATACGCAGTATTTT. This gives the protein CASSPDSPQDTQYF.

J is TRBJ2-7 and V is TRBV10-1; 7 bases fit TRBD2. The CDR3 consists of 16 residues. Looked up from germline, CDR1 is WNHNN and CDR2 is SYGVQD (reference sequence). Trimming removed 4 bases from V and 4 bases from J; junction bases left unmatched: 13. CDR3: CASSVFDGGSSYEQYV. The CDR3 DNA follows: TGCGCCAGCAGTGTTTTTGACGGCGGGAGTTCTTACGAGCAGTACGTC.

The J gene is TRBJ1-5, the V gene TRBV7-2; possibly TRBD1 for D (5 bases). The CDR3 spans 16 residues. The V and J ends lost 3 bases and 1 base respectively, with 13 bases between them. CDR1 and CDR2 from the germline V gene are SGHTA and FQGNSA. The CDR3 nucleotides read TGTGCCAGCAGCTTCGGAGGGGAACTCAGCAATCAGCCCCAGCATTTT. Translation gives CASSFGGELSNQPQHF.

This clone was recorded a few times. This chain uses TRBV7-9 with TRBJ1-2; D is possibly TRBD1 (6 bases). Germline V lookup: CDR1 SEHNR, CDR2 FQNEAQ (reference sequence). V was cut by 4 bases and J by 8 bases, with 20 bases left in between. This CDR3 comprises 15 residues. This CDR3 reads CASSSKLQTGTGYTF. CDR3 coding DNA: TGTGCCAGCAGCTCGAAACTTCAAACAGGGACCGGCTACACCTTC.

This clone was recorded once. The V and J genes are TRBV3-1 (or the pseudogene TRBV3-2) and TRBJ2-2; 7 bases map to TRBD1. The CDR3 loop spans 13 amino acids. Germline loops: CDR1 LGHDT, CDR2 YNNKEL (reference sequence). Trimming at V came to 11 bases and at J to 1 base, leaving 4 bases not matched to a gene. The CDR3 DNA sequence: TGTGCCGTGTACAGGGGGAACACCGGGGAGCTGTTTTTT. It codes for CAVYRGNTGELFF.

The chain combines TRBV12-3 or TRBV12-4 with TRBJ1-2; 8 bases are shared with TRBD1. V gave up 8 bases and J gave up 5 bases; unmatched junction bases: 7. The CDR3 has 13 amino acids. The CDR3 nucleotides are TGTGCCAGCTACAGGGGGACAGGTTATGGCTACACCTTC. As protein: CASYRGTGYGYTF.

The chain joins TRBV19 to TRBJ2-1; 8 bases are shared with TRBD2. The CDR3 is made up of 13 amino acids. In germline, CDR1 is LNHDA, CDR2 SQIVND (reference sequence). V lost 9 bases and J lost 4; bases outside the gene matches: 5. CDR3 sequence: CASRAGAYNEQFF. CDR3 coding DNA: TGTGCCAGCAGAGCGGGGGCTTACAATGAGCAGTTCTTC.

This clone was counted between two and nine times. The chain carries TRBV7-9 and TRBJ2-7, with D hard to call. CDR1 and CDR2 from the germline V gene are SEHNR and FQNEAQ (reference sequence). V dropped 0 bases and J dropped 0 bases, with 9 bases sitting between them. The CDR3 has 15 amino acids. The CDR3 coding sequence is TGTGCCAGCAGCTTAGCCCTATCTGGCTCCTACGAGCAGTACTTC. Amino acids: CASSLALSGSYEQYF.

The chain is built from TRBV10-3 and TRBJ2-3; 11 bases are a match to TRBD2. The V gene end was trimmed by 5 bases and the J gene end by 6 bases; junction bases not matched to a gene: 1. The germline CDR1 and CDR2 sequences are ENHRY and SYGVKD. The CDR3 totals 13 residues. The CDR3: CAISRTSGDTQYF. The CDR3 DNA follows: TGTGCCATCAGTAGGACTAGCGGGGATACGCAGTATTTT.